This is a list of T cell receptor beta chains from one sample in a study of blood T cell repertoires in COVID-19. The method was immunoSEQ multiplex PCR; TCRdb's version includes in-frame clones alone and lacks a portion of them. The repertoire holds more than 85,000 clones, with 65% to 90% as singletons. The sample comprised peripheral blood. Receptors were obtained from a man between 60 and 75 years old with acute or convalescent COVID-19. CDR3s include the opening cysteine and the closing phenylalanine or tryptophan. Each record gives: V gene, clone size, D gene, J gene, CDR3 protein, CDR3 DNA. A D gene is named only where the DNA matches it firmly. The listing skips clone size in some rows; elsewhere it reads once, few, many or a size class.

V gene: TRBV2; clone size: .; D gene: .; J gene: TRBJ1-5; CDR3 protein: CASWGEGSNQPQHF; CDR3 DNA: TGTGCCAGCTGGGGGGAGGGTAGCAATCAGCCCCAGCATTTT
V gene: TRBV7-2; clone size: .; D gene: .; J gene: TRBJ2-1; CDR3 protein: CASSLGPRGYNEQFF; CDR3 DNA: TGTGCCAGCAGCTTGGGACCCAGGGGCTACAATGAGCAGTTCTTC
V gene: TRBV25-1; clone size: .; D gene: .; J gene: TRBJ1-2; CDR3 protein: CASSDTTGTQVHGYTF; CDR3 DNA: TGTGCCAGCAGTGATACTACCGGGACTCAAGTTCATGGCTACACCTTC
V gene: TRBV29-1; clone size: few; D gene: .; J gene: TRBJ2-2; CDR3 protein: CSGGTDTGELFF; CDR3 DNA: TGCAGCGGCGGGACAGACACCGGGGAGCTGTTTTTT
V gene: TRBV4-1; clone size: .; D gene: .; J gene: TRBJ2-1; CDR3 protein: CASSQERGARGNEQFF; CDR3 DNA: TGCGCCAGCAGCCAAGAACGGGGGGCGCGAGGGAATGAGCAGTTCTTC
V gene: TRBV7-2; clone size: .; D gene: TRBD2; J gene: TRBJ2-3; CDR3 protein: CASSTRFRGGSTDTQYF; CDR3 DNA: TGTGCCAGCAGCACAAGGTTCCGGGGGGGGAGCACAGATACGCAGTATTTT
V gene: TRBV5-6; clone size: .; D gene: TRBD1; J gene: TRBJ1-6; CDR3 protein: CASSITGTGGSPLHF; CDR3 DNA: TGTGCCAGCAGCATAACCGGGACAGGGGGTTCACCCCTCCACTTT
V gene: TRBV12-3/TRBV12-4; clone size: once; D gene: .; J gene: TRBJ1-1; CDR3 protein: CASRPDHGGFF; CDR3 DNA: TGTGCCAGCAGGCCCGACCATGGCGGGTTCTTT
V gene: TRBV11-2; clone size: .; D gene: .; J gene: TRBJ1-3; CDR3 protein: CASSLDPWASGNTIYF; CDR3 DNA: TGTGCCAGCAGCTTAGATCCTTGGGCCTCTGGAAACACCATATATTTT
V gene: TRBV5-1; clone size: .; D gene: .; J gene: TRBJ1-6; CDR3 protein: CASSPLAGNSPLHF; CDR3 DNA: TGCGCCAGCAGCCCGCTTGCAGGGAATTCACCCCTCCACTTT
V gene: TRBV5-6; clone size: .; D gene: TRBD1; J gene: TRBJ1-1; CDR3 protein: CASSLGTGVNTEAFF; CDR3 DNA: TGTGCCAGCAGCTTGGGGACAGGGGTGAACACTGAAGCTTTCTTT
V gene: TRBV7-2; clone size: once; D gene: .; J gene: TRBJ2-5; CDR3 protein: CASSWRTADQETQYF; CDR3 DNA: TGTGCCAGCAGCTGGCGGACAGCCGATCAAGAGACCCAGTACTTC
V gene: TRBV28; clone size: .; D gene: .; J gene: TRBJ2-5; CDR3 protein: CASSFDSGETQYF; CDR3 DNA: TGTGCCAGCAGTTTTGACAGTGGGGAGACCCAGTACTTC
V gene: TRBV25-1; clone size: .; D gene: TRBD1; J gene: TRBJ1-6; CDR3 protein: CASRGTGYNSPLHF; CDR3 DNA: TGTGCCAGCAGGGGGACAGGCTATAATTCACCCCTCCACTTT
V gene: TRBV29-1; clone size: .; D gene: .; J gene: TRBJ2-7; CDR3 protein: CSVGVSSSYEQYF; CDR3 DNA: TGCAGCGTTGGAGTCTCTAGCTCCTACGAGCAGTACTTC
V gene: TRBV19; clone size: .; D gene: .; J gene: TRBJ2-1; CDR3 protein: CASSILSGSSYNEQFF; CDR3 DNA: TGTGCCAGTAGTATACTGTCAGGTAGCTCCTACAATGAGCAGTTCTTC
V gene: TRBV9; clone size: once; D gene: TRBD1; J gene: TRBJ2-2; CDR3 protein: CASSSTGQGPRWGTGELFF; CDR3 DNA: TGTGCCAGCAGCTCCACGGGACAGGGGCCGAGGTGGGGAACCGGGGAGCTGTTTTTT
V gene: TRBV10-3; clone size: .; D gene: .; J gene: TRBJ2-3; CDR3 protein: CAISEAQGPSADTQYF; CDR3 DNA: TGTGCCATCAGTGAGGCGCAGGGCCCTTCCGCAGATACGCAGTATTTT
V gene: TRBV3-1/TRBV3-2; clone size: .; D gene: .; J gene: TRBJ2-3; CDR3 protein: CASSQAGGRSRDTQYF; CDR3 DNA: TGTGCCAGCAGCCAAGCGGGGGGCAGGTCACGGGATACGCAGTATTTT
V gene: TRBV7-9; clone size: .; D gene: TRBD1; J gene: TRBJ2-2; CDR3 protein: CASSPDRVNGELFF; CDR3 DNA: TGTGCCAGCAGCCCGGACAGGGTGAACGGGGAGCTGTTTTTT
V gene: TRBV5-8; clone size: .; D gene: .; J gene: TRBJ2-1; CDR3 protein: CASSLGLNEQFF; CDR3 DNA: TGTGCCAGCAGCTTGGGACTTAATGAGCAGTTCTTC
V gene: TRBV5-1; clone size: .; D gene: .; J gene: TRBJ1-4; CDR3 protein: CASSRSNEKLFF; CDR3 DNA: TGCGCCAGCAGCCGGAGTAATGAAAAACTGTTTTTT
V gene: TRBV19; clone size: .; D gene: TRBD1; J gene: TRBJ1-6; CDR3 protein: CATGQGNNSPLHF; CDR3 DNA: TGTGCCACCGGACAGGGGAATAATTCACCCCTCCACTTT
V gene: TRBV27; clone size: .; D gene: TRBD1; J gene: TRBJ1-4; CDR3 protein: CASSWGTGAGEKLFF; CDR3 DNA: TGTGCCAGCAGTTGGGGAACAGGGGCGGGGGAAAAACTGTTTTTT
V gene: TRBV19; clone size: .; D gene: TRBD1; J gene: TRBJ1-6; CDR3 protein: CASSISRTGRNSPLHF; CDR3 DNA: TGTGCCAGTAGTATTTCACGGACAGGGAGGAATTCACCCCTCCACTTT
V gene: TRBV19; clone size: .; D gene: .; J gene: TRBJ2-5; CDR3 protein: CASGSGLEQETQYF; CDR3 DNA: TGTGCCAGTGGGAGCGGGTTAGAGCAAGAGACCCAGTACTTC
V gene: TRBV4-1; clone size: once; D gene: .; J gene: TRBJ1-4; CDR3 protein: CASSHKEATNEKLFF; CDR3 DNA: TGCGCCAGCAGCCATAAAGAGGCAACTAATGAAAAACTGTTTTTT
V gene: TRBV7-8; clone size: .; D gene: TRBD1; J gene: TRBJ1-3; CDR3 protein: CASRKGQSGNTIYF; CDR3 DNA: TGTGCCAGCAGGAAGGGACAGTCTGGAAACACCATATATTTT
V gene: TRBV4-1; clone size: .; D gene: .; J gene: TRBJ1-5; CDR3 protein: CASSQDSGKRGQPQHF; CDR3 DNA: TGCGCCAGCAGCCAAGATTCAGGGAAACGTGGTCAGCCCCAGCATTTT
V gene: TRBV7-3; clone size: .; D gene: .; J gene: TRBJ2-1; CDR3 protein: CASSLMVTVSLNEQFF; CDR3 DNA: TGTGCCAGCAGCTTAATGGTAACAGTAAGCCTCAATGAGCAGTTCTTC
V gene: TRBV18; clone size: .; D gene: TRBD1; J gene: TRBJ1-6; CDR3 protein: CASSLGQDNSPLHF; CDR3 DNA: TGTGCCAGCTCACTGGGACAGGATAATTCACCCCTCCACTTT
V gene: TRBV27; clone size: .; D gene: .; J gene: TRBJ1-1; CDR3 protein: CASRNQDTVNTEAFF; CDR3 DNA: TGTGCCAGCAGGAACCAAGACACAGTGAACACTGAAGCTTTCTTT
V gene: TRBV4-1; clone size: .; D gene: .; J gene: TRBJ2-3; CDR3 protein: CASSQDRGGRDTQYF; CDR3 DNA: TGCGCCAGCAGCCAAGATCGTGGGGGCCGAGATACGCAGTATTTT
V gene: TRBV2; clone size: .; D gene: .; J gene: TRBJ1-5; CDR3 protein: CASSEDRVSNQPQHF; CDR3 DNA: TGTGCCAGCAGTGAAGACAGGGTAAGCAATCAGCCCCAGCATTTT
V gene: TRBV29-1; clone size: few; D gene: .; J gene: TRBJ1-5; CDR3 protein: CSVGARDQPQHF; CDR3 DNA: TGCAGCGTTGGAGCCAGGGATCAGCCCCAGCATTTT
V gene: TRBV6-5; clone size: .; D gene: .; J gene: TRBJ1-4; CDR3 protein: CASSYSWGRNEKLFF; CDR3 DNA: TGTGCCAGCAGTTACTCGTGGGGGCGGAATGAAAAACTGTTTTTT
V gene: TRBV2; clone size: .; D gene: .; J gene: TRBJ1-2; CDR3 protein: CASIEEGAYGYTF; CDR3 DNA: TGTGCCAGCATAGAGGAAGGCGCCTATGGCTACACCTTC